This T cell receptor (beta chain) originates from a study of read filtering for tumor transcriptome and immune sequencing. CDR1 is KGHSH and CDR2 is LQKENI in the germline V gene. The CDR3 has 13 residues. Trimming removed 2 bases from V and 8 bases from J, with 9 bases in between. Only a few counts were recorded for this clonotype. This library used roughly 400 ng RNA and molecular barcoded adaptors spanning alpha/delta and beta/gamma chains. TCRdb re-called the reads through MiXCR, storing one row per CDR3 protein. This table has tens of thousands of distinct CDR3 sequences, around 21% appearing once.

The sequenced sample consisted of a population of CD138-negative cells sorted from bone marrow. This chain joins TRBV18 and TRBJ1-4; D is unresolved. The clonotype comes from a donor aged 40 or over with multiple myeloma. The CDR3 nucleotides are TGTGCCAGCTCACCAATCGTCGGCGAAAAACTGTTTTTT. It encodes CASSPIVGEKLFF. The complete variable domain, with remaining parts taken from reference TRBV18 and TRBJ1-4, reads NAGVMQNPRHLVRRRGQEARLRCSPMKGHSHVYWYRQLPEEGLKFMVYLQKENIIDESGMPKERFSAEFPKEGPSILRIQQVVRGDSAAYFCASSPIVGEKLFFGSGTQLSVL.